One sample yielded the 31 T cell receptor beta chains listed below, sequenced in a study of blood T cell repertoires in COVID-19. The protocol was immunoSEQ multiplex PCR, while the TCRdb copy is restricted to in-frame clones and leaves out a portion. The sample includes roughly 130,000 clones, 84% of them seen just once. The sequenced sample consisted of peripheral blood. These receptors all come from a woman aged 60-75 years with acute or convalescent COVID-19.

Comments on this clone: The sample holds other DNA sequences that translate to the same CDR3. This chain connects TRBV5-4 to TRBJ2-5, with 7 bases lining up with TRBD2. Germline lookup yields CDR1 SGHNT and CDR2 YYREEE (reference sequence). This CDR3 is 14 amino acids long. V gave up 0 bases and J gave up 3 bases; unmatched junction bases: 2. CDR3 in amino acids: CASSLVGGKETQYF. The CDR3 region has the DNA TGTGCCAGCAGCTTGGTGGGGGGGAAAGAGACCCAGTACTTC.

V usage is TRBV19 and J usage is TRBJ2-7; 9 bases are shared with TRBD1. Germline CDR1 LNHDA, CDR2 SQIVND (reference sequence). V shed 5 bases, J shed 2 bases, and the junction held 7 bases outside the gene matches. The CDR3 consists of 15 residues. Here the CDR3 reads CASSVGQGFAYEQYF. In DNA, the CDR3 is TGTGCCAGTAGTGTTGGACAGGGGTTCGCCTACGAGCAGTACTTC.

V and J are TRBV18 and TRBJ1-4; D gene unclear. The CDR3 consists of 15 residues. Trimming took 1 base from V and 0 from J, leaving 6 bases between them. From germline, CDR1 is KGHSH and CDR2 LQKENI. CDR3 in DNA: TGTGCCAGCTCACCACTTAAAACAACTAATGAAAAACTGTTTTTT. Translated, it gives CASSPLKTTNEKLFF.

The gene calls are TRBV18 and TRBJ2-7, with D uncertain. The V and J ends lost 2 bases and 2 bases respectively, with 13 bases between them. Germline V CDR1 and CDR2: KGHSH, LQKENI. The CDR3 extends over 15 amino acids. The chain's CDR3 is CASSPTAQPPYEQYV. CDR3 nucleotides: TGTGCCAGCTCACCAACTGCACAGCCTCCCTACGAGCAGTACGTC.

This clone was counted a single time. CDR3 sequence: CASSALFSDTQYF. The CDR3 region has the DNA TGTGCCAGCAGTGCCCTTTTCTCGGATACGCAGTATTTT. The chain couples TRBV25-1 to TRBJ2-3; D not resolved. This CDR3 region has 13 residues. The germline CDR1 and CDR2 sequences are MGHDK and SYGVNS. The V and J ends lost 4 bases and 6 bases respectively, with 11 bases between them.

The rearrangement links TRBV3-1 (or the pseudogene TRBV3-2) to TRBJ1-1, with no clear D. The CDR3 sequence is 14 residues long. V shed 1 base and J shed 0 bases, with 6 bases lying between them. Germline V gene data show CDR1 as LGHDT and CDR2 as YNNKEL (reference sequence). In nucleotides, the CDR3 is TGTGCCAGCAGCCAAGCGCGCGTGAACACTGAAGCTTTCTTT. Protein sequence: CASSQARVNTEAFF.

V is TRBV4-1 and J is TRBJ2-5; TRBD2 agrees at 7 bases. Trimming removed 0 bases from V and 0 bases from J; junction bases left unmatched: 13. The CDR3 has 19 residues. The germline gives CDR1 MGHRA, CDR2 YSYEKL. CDR3 in DNA: TGCGCCAGCAGCCAAGAGTATAAGCGGGGAGCTGCGTACCAAGAGACCCAGTACTTC. It yields the protein CASSQEYKRGAAYQETQYF.

This chain joins TRBV28 and TRBJ1-6; 7 positions match TRBD1. Trimming cost V 4 bases and J 5 bases; bases outside gene matches: 8. Germline-derived CDR1 and CDR2 are MDHEN and SYDVKM. The CDR3 is made up of 16 amino acids. The CDR3 region has the DNA TGTGCCAGCAGTTCCGTCCTCAGGGGGGATAATTCACCCCTCCACTTT. It encodes CASSSVLRGDNSPLHF.

The genes are TRBV15 and TRBJ1-6; tentative D call: TRBD1 (6 bases). Germline V lookup: CDR1 LNHNV, CDR2 YYDKDF (reference sequence). CDR3 length: 15 amino acids. V was shortened by 3 bases and J by 10 bases, with 16 bases between the two germline ends. The CDR3 DNA reads as TGTGCCACCAGCAGTGGGGCGGGGGGCGGATCACCCCTCCACTTT. This gives the protein CATSSGAGGGSPLHF.

Concerning this clone: Other DNA sequences in this specimen translate into the identical CDR3. The rearrangement links TRBV12-3 or TRBV12-4 to TRBJ1-1; no definite D call. The germline V and J ends were trimmed by 6 bases and 1 base, with 9 bases remaining between them. CDR3 length: 13 amino acids. The CDR3 bases are TGTGCCAGCAGCCCTTCGGGGAACACTGAAGCTTTCTTT. Translating gives CASSPSGNTEAFF.

The chain has TRBV4-1 and TRBJ1-1; 7 nucleotides agree with TRBD1. Germline values: CDR1 MGHRA, CDR2 YSYEKL. The CDR3 spans 12 residues. With 6 bases clipped from V and 5 bases from J, the junction kept 3 bases outside the gene matches. CDR3 sequence (DNA): TGCGCCAGCAGATCGACAGGGACTGAAGCTTTCTTT. Amino acid sequence: CASRSTGTEAFF.

V gene TRBV6-5 combines with J gene TRBJ2-7; 8 bases are shared with TRBD1. Germline CDR1 MNHEY, CDR2 SVGAGI. Unmatched junction bases numbered 9, after V lost 8 bases and J lost 0 bases. CDR3 length: 15 amino acids. The CDR3, as DNA: TGTGCCAGCCTAAAGGGACAGGAGCACTCCTACGAGCAGTACGTC. The encoded protein is CASLKGQEHSYEQYV.

The V call is TRBV2, the J call TRBJ1-6; TRBD1 matches at 8 bases. In germline, CDR1 is SNHLY, CDR2 FYNNEI. Trimming removed 6 bases from V and 9 bases from J; junction bases left unmatched: 7. The CDR3 consists of 14 residues. CDR3 bases: TGTGCCAGCAGCGCAGACAGGGGAGGTTCACCCCTCCACTTT. The encoded protein is CASSADRGGSPLHF.

The chain combines TRBV6-2 or TRBV6-3 with TRBJ2-2, with D maybe TRBD2 (6 bases). CDR3 length equals 13 residues. Trimming removed 4 bases from V and 8 bases from J, with 11 bases in between. The germline V gene encodes CDR1 MNHEY and CDR2 SVGEGT. CDR3 protein: CASSSHLAGELFF. The CDR3 DNA follows: TGTGCCAGCAGTTCGCACCTAGCGGGGGAGCTGTTTTTT.

The gene calls are TRBV7-2 and TRBJ2-3; 8 nucleotides agree with TRBD2. The germline V gene has CDR1 SGHTA and CDR2 FQGNSA. J gave up 1 base and V 4 bases, and 4 bases lay outside the gene matches. This CDR3 contains 15 residues. For the CDR3, the DNA is TGTGCCAGCAGCTCCCGGGGGGGTGGCACAGATACGCAGTATTTT. Protein: CASSSRGGGTDTQYF.

This sequence joins TRBV7-9 and TRBJ1-1, with a possible D match to TRBD1 (6 bases). The ends were cut back, 3 bases at V and 0 bases at J, with 11 bases in the middle. CDR3 length: 15 residues. Germline assignment: CDR1 SEHNR and CDR2 FQNEAQ (reference sequence). The CDR3 DNA is TGTGCCAGCAGCTTGGGTGGGGGCCTGAACACTGAAGCTTTCTTT. This gives the protein CASSLGGGLNTEAFF.

This chain connects TRBV28 to TRBJ1-2, with D possibly TRBD1 on 6 matching bases. Per germline, CDR1 MDHEN and CDR2 SYDVKM. This CDR3 region has 13 residues. V gave up 1 base and J gave up 8 bases, with 11 bases separating them. The CDR3 spells CASSLSQGQGYTF. The CDR3 region has the DNA TGTGCCAGCAGTTTATCACAGGGACAAGGCTACACCTTC.

The V gene is TRBV9, the J gene TRBJ1-6; the match to TRBD1 covers 8 bases. Germline loops: CDR1 SGDLS, CDR2 YYNGEE. V lost 0 bases and J lost 9; bases outside the gene matches: 2. The CDR3 is 14 amino acids. The CDR3 here is CASSVAGGGSPLHF. As DNA, the CDR3 is TGTGCCAGCAGCGTAGCAGGGGGCGGTTCACCCCTCCACTTT.

This clone was seen a single time. This sequence joins TRBV12-5 and TRBJ1-4; perhaps TRBD1 as D (5 bases). The germline CDR1 and CDR2 sequences are LGHNT and FRNRAP. The V end lost 1 base, the J end lost 10 bases, and 16 bases lay between the germline ends. This CDR3 contains 15 residues. The CDR3 reads CASGLGQIGSGKLFF. CDR3 DNA: TGTGCTAGTGGTTTGGGACAGATCGGCTCAGGAAAACTGTTTTTT.

This sequence joins TRBV27 and TRBJ2-1, with D hard to call. The germline V gene encodes CDR1 MNHEY and CDR2 SMNVEV (reference sequence). Trimming removed 1 base at V and 0 bases at J, with 16 bases between. This CDR3 spans 18 amino acids. CDR3 sequence reads: CASSLFSERLSSYNEQFF. CDR3 in DNA: TGTGCCAGCAGTTTATTTTCGGAGCGTCTGAGCTCCTACAATGAGCAGTTCTTC.

The chain couples TRBV5-8 to TRBJ2-1; TRBD2 agrees at 8 bases. In germline, CDR1 is SGHTS, CDR2 YDEGEE. CDR3 length equals 16 residues. The V gene end was trimmed by 4 bases and the J gene end by 0 bases; junction bases not matched to a gene: 6. CDR3 residues: CASSGRGASSYNEQFF. Written as DNA, the CDR3 is TGTGCCAGCAGCGGGCGGGGGGCCAGCTCCTACAATGAGCAGTTCTTC.

The V call is TRBV4-2, the J call TRBJ1-2, with TRBD1 as a possible D gene (5 bases). The germline gives CDR1 LGHNA, CDR2 YNFKEQ. V gave up 1 base and J gave up 7 bases, with 13 bases separating them. CDR3 length: 14 amino acids. CDR3 DNA: TGTGCCAGCAGCCAAGTGGGAGGGGTCGGTGGCTACACCTTC. This translates into CASSQVGGVGGYTF.

The chain recombines TRBV4-2 with TRBJ1-2; D is ambiguous. CDR3 length equals 15 residues. The germline V gene has CDR1 LGHNA and CDR2 YNFKEQ. The ends were cut back, 4 bases at V and 6 bases at J, with 18 bases in the middle. The CDR3 DNA is TGTGCCAGCAGCCCCTCGGTGGGCGGGGTGGATGGCTACACCTTC. Protein product: CASSPSVGGVDGYTF.

The CDR3 DNA reads as TGTGCCAGCAGTTACGCGGACATGAACACTGAAGCTTTCTTT. It codes for CASSYADMNTEAFF. V usage is TRBV6-5 and J usage is TRBJ1-1, with D maybe TRBD1 (5 bases). CDR3 length: 14 residues. V lost 2 bases and J 0 bases, leaving 7 bases between the germline ends. Germline CDR1 MNHEY, CDR2 SVGAGI.

The V and J genes are TRBV10-1 and TRBJ2-5, with 9 positions matching TRBD1. CDR3 length: 14 residues. CDR1 and CDR2 from the germline V gene are WNHNN and SYGVQD (reference sequence). V dropped 2 bases and J dropped 5; count of bases not matched to a gene: 3. The CDR3 coding sequence is TGCGCCAGCAGTGAGGGGACAGGGATCGAGACCCAGTACTTC. Translating gives CASSEGTGIETQYF.

The V and J genes are TRBV29-1 and TRBJ1-5; TRBD1 is a possible D gene (5 bases). CDR1 is SQVTM, CDR2 ANQGSEA, per germline. The CDR3 contains 14 residues. V was cut by 4 bases and J by 4 bases, with 14 bases left in between. CDR3 nucleotides: TGCAGCGTTGTCCTAGGGGAGGGTAATCAGCCCCAGCATTTT. Encoded protein: CSVVLGEGNQPQHF.

The table lists this clone with a count of one. The J gene is TRBJ1-2, the V gene TRBV15; D gene uncertain. The CDR3 loop spans 13 amino acids. From germline, CDR1 is LNHNV and CDR2 YYDKDF (reference sequence). V lost 3 bases and J lost 0, with 5 bases in between. CDR3 nucleotide sequence: TGTGCCACCAGCAGGGCAGCTAACTATGGCTACACCTTC. This codes for CATSRAANYGYTF. The full variable domain, in which reference TRBV15 and TRBJ1-2 provide the parts outside the CDR3, is DAMVIQNPRYQVTQFGKPVTLSCSQTLNHNVMYWYQQKSSQAPKLLFHYYDKDFNNEADTPDNFQSRRPNTSFCFLDIRSPGLGDTAMYLCATSRAANYGYTFGSGTRLTVV.

The rearrangement links TRBV5-6 to TRBJ1-1; TRBD1 is a possible D gene (6 bases). The CDR3 runs 14 residues. Germline V gene data show CDR1 as SGHDT and CDR2 as YYEEEE. Trimming took 5 bases from V and 1 from J, leaving 12 bases between them. For the CDR3, the DNA is TGTGCCAGCAGGTTACAGGGAACGAACACTGAAGCTTTCTTT. Translated, it gives CASRLQGTNTEAFF.

The V gene is TRBV12-3 or TRBV12-4, the J gene TRBJ1-4; no definite D call. The CDR3 is 13 amino acids. V was clipped by 2 bases and J by 8 bases, with 9 bases between them. CDR3 DNA sequence: TGTGCCAGCAGTTTAAAGCCCCCCGAAAAACTGTTTTTT. Protein product: CASSLKPPEKLFF.

CDR3 DNA: TGTGCCAGCTCACCACCGGGACAGGTGACAGCTTTCTTT. Residues: CASSPPGQVTAFF. The chain recombines TRBV18 with TRBJ1-1; 8 bases are shared with TRBD1. V was pared by 0 bases and J by 10 bases, with 4 bases of the junction left unmatched. This CDR3 region has 13 residues. Germline lookup yields CDR1 KGHSH and CDR2 LQKENI.

The rearrangement joins TRBV5-1 to TRBJ2-7; 9 bases are a match to TRBD2. V lost 0 bases and J lost 3; bases outside the gene matches: 10. The CDR3 is made up of 17 amino acids. CDR1 SGHRS and CDR2 YFSETQ come from the germline V gene. CDR3 loop: CASSLEASGTRRYEQYF. In nucleotides, the CDR3 is TGCGCCAGCAGCTTGGAGGCTAGCGGGACCCGACGCTACGAGCAGTACTTC.